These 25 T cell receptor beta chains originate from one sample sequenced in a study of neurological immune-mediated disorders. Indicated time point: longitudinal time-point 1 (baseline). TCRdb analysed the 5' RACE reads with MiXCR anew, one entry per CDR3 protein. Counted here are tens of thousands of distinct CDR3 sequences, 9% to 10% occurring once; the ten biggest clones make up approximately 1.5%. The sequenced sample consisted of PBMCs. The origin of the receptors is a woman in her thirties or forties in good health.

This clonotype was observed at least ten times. The CDR3 region has the DNA TGTGCCAGCAGCTTACCCCGGGACAGGGGGAGCTCGAAATCAACTAATGAAAAACTGTTTTTT. It specifies CASSLPRDRGSSKSTNEKLFF. The rearrangement links TRBV5-4 to TRBJ1-4; 11 nucleotides agree with TRBD1. CDR1 and CDR2 (germline): SGHNT, YYREEE (reference sequence). The CDR3 runs 21 residues. V shed 2 bases and J 0 bases; nucleotides not matched to a gene: 15.

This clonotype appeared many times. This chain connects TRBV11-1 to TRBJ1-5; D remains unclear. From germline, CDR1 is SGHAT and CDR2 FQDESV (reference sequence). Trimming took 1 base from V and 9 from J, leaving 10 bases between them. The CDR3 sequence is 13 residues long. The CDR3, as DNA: TGTGCCAGCAGCTTAGATCGGTCAGGGCCCCAGCATTTT. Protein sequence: CASSLDRSGPQHF.

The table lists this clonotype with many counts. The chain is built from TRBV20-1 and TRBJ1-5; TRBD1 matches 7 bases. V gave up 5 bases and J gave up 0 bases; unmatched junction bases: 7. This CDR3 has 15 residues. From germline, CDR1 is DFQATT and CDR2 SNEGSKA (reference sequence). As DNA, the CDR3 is TGCAGTGCTGTCAAGGGACAGAATAGCAATCAGCCCCAGCATTTT. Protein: CSAVKGQNSNQPQHF.

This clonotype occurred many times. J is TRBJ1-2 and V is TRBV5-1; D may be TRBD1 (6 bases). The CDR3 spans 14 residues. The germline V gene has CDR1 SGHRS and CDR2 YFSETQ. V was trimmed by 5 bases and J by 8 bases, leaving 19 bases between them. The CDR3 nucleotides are TGCGCCAGCAGACCCGGGACATTAGGTTTGGGCTACACCTTC. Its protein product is CASRPGTLGLGYTF.

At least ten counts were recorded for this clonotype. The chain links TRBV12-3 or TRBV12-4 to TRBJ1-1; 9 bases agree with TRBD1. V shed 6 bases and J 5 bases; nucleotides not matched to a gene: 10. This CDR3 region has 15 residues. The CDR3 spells CASSLSGTGWTEAFF. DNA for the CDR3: TGTGCCAGCAGCCTCTCCGGGACAGGGTGGACTGAAGCTTTCTTT.

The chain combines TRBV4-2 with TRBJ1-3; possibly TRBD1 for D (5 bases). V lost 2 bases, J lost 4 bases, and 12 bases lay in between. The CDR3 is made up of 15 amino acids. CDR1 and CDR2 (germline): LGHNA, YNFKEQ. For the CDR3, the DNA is TGTGCCAGCAGCCAATTGTCGGACACCGGAAACACCATATATTTT. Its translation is CASSQLSDTGNTIYF.

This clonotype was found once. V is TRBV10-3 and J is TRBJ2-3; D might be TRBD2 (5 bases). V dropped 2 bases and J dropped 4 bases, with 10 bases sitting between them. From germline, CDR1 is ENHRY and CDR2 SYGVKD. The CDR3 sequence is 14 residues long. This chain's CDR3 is CAISERLEADTQYF. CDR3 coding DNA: TGTGCCATCAGTGAGCGGTTGGAGGCAGATACGCAGTATTTT.

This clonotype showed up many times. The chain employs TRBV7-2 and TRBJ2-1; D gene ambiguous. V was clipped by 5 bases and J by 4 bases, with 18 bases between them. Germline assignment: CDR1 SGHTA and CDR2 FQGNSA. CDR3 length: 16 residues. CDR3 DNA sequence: TGTGCCAGCAGCCAAGGTAGAGTAGAGTCATACAATGAGCAGTTCTTC. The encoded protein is CASSQGRVESYNEQFF.

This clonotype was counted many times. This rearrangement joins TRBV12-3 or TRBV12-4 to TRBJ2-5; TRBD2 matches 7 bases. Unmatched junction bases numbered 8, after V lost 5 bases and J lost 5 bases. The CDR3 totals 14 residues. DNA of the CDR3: TGTGCCAGCAGTCTCCACCTGGGAGGGGAGACCCAGTACTTC. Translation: CASSLHLGGETQYF.

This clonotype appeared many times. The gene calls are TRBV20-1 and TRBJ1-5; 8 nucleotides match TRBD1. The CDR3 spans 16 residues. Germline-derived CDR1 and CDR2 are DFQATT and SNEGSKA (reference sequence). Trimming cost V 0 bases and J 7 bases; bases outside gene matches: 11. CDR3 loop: CSARERTGYSKQPQHF. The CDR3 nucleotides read TGCAGTGCTAGAGAGCGGACAGGGTATTCAAAGCAGCCCCAGCATTTT.

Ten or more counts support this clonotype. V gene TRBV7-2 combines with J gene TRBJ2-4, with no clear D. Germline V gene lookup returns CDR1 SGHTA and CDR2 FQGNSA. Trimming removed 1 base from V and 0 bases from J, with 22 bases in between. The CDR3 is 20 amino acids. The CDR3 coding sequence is TGTGCCAGCAGCTTAGAACCGGGTGACGTTTGGTCCTTAGCCAAAAACATTCAGTACTTC. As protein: CASSLEPGDVWSLAKNIQYF. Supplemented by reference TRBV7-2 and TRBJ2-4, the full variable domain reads GAGVSQSPSNKVTEKGKDVELRCDPISGHTALYWYRQSLGQGLEFLIYFQGNSAPDKSGLPSDRFSAERTGGSVSTLTIQRTQQEDSAVYLCASSLEPGDVWSLAKNIQYFGAGTRLSVL.

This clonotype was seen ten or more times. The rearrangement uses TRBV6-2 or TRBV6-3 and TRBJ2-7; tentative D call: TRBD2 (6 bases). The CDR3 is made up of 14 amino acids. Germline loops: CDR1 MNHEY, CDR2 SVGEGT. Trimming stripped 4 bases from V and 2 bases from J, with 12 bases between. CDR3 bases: TGTGCCAGCAGTTTTGTTCGACTAGCCTACGAGCAGTACTTC. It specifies CASSFVRLAYEQYF.

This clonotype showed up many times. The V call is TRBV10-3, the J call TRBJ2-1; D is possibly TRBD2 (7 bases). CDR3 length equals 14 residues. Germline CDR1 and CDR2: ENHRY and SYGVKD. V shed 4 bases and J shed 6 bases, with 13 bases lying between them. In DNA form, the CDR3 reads TGTGCCATCAGTGGTTATAGGGGGGGCAATGAGCAGTTCTTC. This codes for CAISGYRGGNEQFF.

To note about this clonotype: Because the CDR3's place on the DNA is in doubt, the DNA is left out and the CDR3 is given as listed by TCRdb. The CDR3: CSATSGQSFPAQHF. This chain joins TRBV20-1 and TRBJ1-5; the table gives TRBD1 as D, unverified against the DNA. Counting both end residues, the CDR3 totals 14 amino acids. The germline gives CDR1 DFQATT, CDR2 SNEGSKA (reference sequence).

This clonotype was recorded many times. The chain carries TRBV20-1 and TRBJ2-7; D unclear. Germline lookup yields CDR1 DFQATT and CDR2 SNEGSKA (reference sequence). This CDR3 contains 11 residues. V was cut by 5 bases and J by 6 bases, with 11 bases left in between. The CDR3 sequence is CSAADPGEQYF. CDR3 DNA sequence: TGCAGTGCTGCGGACCCAGGCGAGCAGTACTTC.

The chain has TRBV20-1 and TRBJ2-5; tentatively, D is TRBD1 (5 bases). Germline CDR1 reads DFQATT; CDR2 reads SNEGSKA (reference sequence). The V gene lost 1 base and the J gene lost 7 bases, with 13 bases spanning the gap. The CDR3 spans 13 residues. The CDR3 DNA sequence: TGCAGTGCTAGAGTAGGGGCCACCGGGACCCAGTACTTC. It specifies CSARVGATGTQYF.

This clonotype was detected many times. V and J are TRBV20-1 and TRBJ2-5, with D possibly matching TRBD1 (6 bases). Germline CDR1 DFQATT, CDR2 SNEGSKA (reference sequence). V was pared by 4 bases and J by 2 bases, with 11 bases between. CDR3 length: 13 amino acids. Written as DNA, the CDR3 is TGCAGTGCTAAGCGGACAGCTCAAGAGACCCAGTACTTC. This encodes CSAKRTAQETQYF.

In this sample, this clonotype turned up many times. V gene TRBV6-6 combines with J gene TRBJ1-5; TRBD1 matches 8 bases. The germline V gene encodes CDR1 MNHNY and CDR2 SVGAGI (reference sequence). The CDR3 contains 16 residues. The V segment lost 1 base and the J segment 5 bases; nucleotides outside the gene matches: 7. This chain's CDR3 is CASSYLDRGWDQPQHF. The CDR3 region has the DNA TGTGCCAGCAGTTACTTAGACAGGGGATGGGATCAGCCCCAGCATTTT.

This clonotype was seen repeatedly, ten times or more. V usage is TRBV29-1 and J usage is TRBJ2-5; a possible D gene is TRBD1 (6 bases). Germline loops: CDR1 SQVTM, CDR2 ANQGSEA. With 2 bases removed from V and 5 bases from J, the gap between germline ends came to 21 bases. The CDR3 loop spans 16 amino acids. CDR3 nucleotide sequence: TGCAGCGTTGAACATCCGACGGGGAATAGGGGGGAGACCCAGTACTTC. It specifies CSVEHPTGNRGETQYF.

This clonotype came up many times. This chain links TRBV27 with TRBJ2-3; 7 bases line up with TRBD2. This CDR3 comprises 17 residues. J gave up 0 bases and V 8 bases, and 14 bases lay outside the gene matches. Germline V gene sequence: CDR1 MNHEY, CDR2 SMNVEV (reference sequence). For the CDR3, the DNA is TGTGCCAGCTCCCCTGCCATCAGCGGGATTAGCACAGATACGCAGTATTTT. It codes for CASSPAISGISTDTQYF.

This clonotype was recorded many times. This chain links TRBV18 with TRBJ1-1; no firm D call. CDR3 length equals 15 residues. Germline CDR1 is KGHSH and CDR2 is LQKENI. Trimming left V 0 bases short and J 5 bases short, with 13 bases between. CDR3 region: CASSPPLAGTTEAFF. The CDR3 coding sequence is TGTGCCAGCTCACCACCTTTGGCGGGAACAACTGAAGCTTTCTTT.

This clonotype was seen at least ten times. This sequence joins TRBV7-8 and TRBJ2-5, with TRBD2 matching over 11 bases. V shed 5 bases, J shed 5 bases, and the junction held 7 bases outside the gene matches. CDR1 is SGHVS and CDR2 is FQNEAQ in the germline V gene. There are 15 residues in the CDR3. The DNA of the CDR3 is TGTGCCAGCAGCGCGAGACTAGCGGGGTGGGAGACCCAGTACTTC. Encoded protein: CASSARLAGWETQYF.

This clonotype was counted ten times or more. CDR3 DNA sequence: TGTGCCGGAGGAGGGGAAATAGAGGAAAACACCATATATTTT. Residues: CAGGGEIEENTIYF. The V gene is TRBV6-5, the J gene TRBJ1-3; tentative D call: TRBD1 (5 bases). This CDR3 spans 14 amino acids. V lost 11 bases and J lost 6, with 20 bases in between. Per germline, CDR1 MNHEY and CDR2 SVGAGI.

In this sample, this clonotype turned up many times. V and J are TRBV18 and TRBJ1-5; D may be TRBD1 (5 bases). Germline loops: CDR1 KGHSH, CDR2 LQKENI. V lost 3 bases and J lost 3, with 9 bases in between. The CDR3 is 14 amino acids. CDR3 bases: TGTGCCAGCTCACCGGGGCAGACCAATCAGCCCCAGCATTTT. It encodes CASSPGQTNQPQHF. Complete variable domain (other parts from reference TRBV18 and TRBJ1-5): NAGVMQNPRHLVRRRGQEARLRCSPMKGHSHVYWYRQLPEEGLKFMVYLQKENIIDESGMPKERFSAEFPKEGPSILRIQQVVRGDSAAYFCASSPGQTNQPQHFGDGTRLSIL.

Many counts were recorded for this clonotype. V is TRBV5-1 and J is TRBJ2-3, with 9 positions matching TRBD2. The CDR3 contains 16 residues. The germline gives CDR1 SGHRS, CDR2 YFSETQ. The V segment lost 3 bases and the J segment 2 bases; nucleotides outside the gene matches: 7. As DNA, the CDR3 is TGCGCCAGCAGCTCCGGACTAGCGCATAACACAGATACGCAGTATTTT. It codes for CASSSGLAHNTDTQYF. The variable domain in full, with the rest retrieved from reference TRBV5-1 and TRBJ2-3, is KAGVTQTPRYLIKTRGQQVTLSCSPISGHRSVSWYQQTPGQGLQFLFEYFSETQRNKGNFPGRFSGRQFSNSRSEMNVSTLELGDSALYLCASSSGLAHNTDTQYFGPGTRLTVL.